This T cell receptor (beta chain) derives from a study of PD-1 blockade in classical Hodgkin lymphoma. This CDR3 is 11 amino acids long. Germline CDR1 and CDR2: SGHVS and FQNEAQ. V lost 5 bases and J lost 7, with 8 bases in between. All patients relapsed after autologous stem cell transplantation, and brentuximab vedotin exposure varied. By magnetic negative selection, CD4+ T cells were purified from thawed PBMCs. The table came from immunoSEQ multiplex PCR; TCRdb's copy has only in-frame clones and leaves some out. The table includes 5,500 to 6,500 clones, just under 80% detected once. A word on this clone: What it recognizes is unknown.

Study-wide points: Nivolumab initiated under 1 year post-ASCT led to patient exclusion. At C4D1, TCR diversity had climbed significantly for CD4+ cells, though not for CD8+ cells. Newly diagnosed patients reportedly trailed healthy donors in baseline TCR diversity.

The material sequenced was CD4+ T cells from blood, taken at baseline. This sequence joins TRBV7-8 and TRBJ1-1; tentatively, D is TRBD1 (6 bases). This clonotype was obtained from a human donor with classical Hodgkin lymphoma. CDR3 nucleotide sequence: TGTGCCAGCAGCCGAGGGGGTGAAGCTTTCTTT. Translation gives CASSRGGEAFF.